The 6 T cell receptor beta chains below were found in one sample sequenced in a study of chemoradiotherapy in HPV16-positive cancers. Some clones are missing from TCRdb's copy, which holds only in-frame ones; the method was immunoSEQ multiplex PCR. The sample consists of over 10,000 clones, 60% to 85% of them appearing once. Sampling was carried out from a patient who underwent chemoradiotherapy. These TCRs come from a human donor with HPV-associated anogenital cancer.

The genes are TRBV5-6 and TRBJ2-3; 9 bases are a match to TRBD1. The V segment lost 4 bases and the J segment 4 bases; nucleotides outside the gene matches: 4. This CDR3 spans 14 amino acids. The germline gives CDR1 SGHDT, CDR2 YYEEEE. The chain's CDR3 is CASSQTGGADTQYF. DNA for the CDR3: TGTGCCAGCAGCCAGACAGGGGGGGCAGATACGCAGTATTTT.

This clone showed up just a few times. This chain joins TRBV10-3 and TRBJ2-2; D call uncertain. The CDR3 contains 11 residues. Germline CDR1 ENHRY, CDR2 SYGVKD. Deletions cut 2 bases from V and 6 bases from J, with 1 base between. The DNA of the CDR3 is TGTGCCATCAGTGAGGCCGGGGAGCTGTTTTTT. Translating gives CAISEAGELFF.

V is TRBV6-5 and J is TRBJ2-5, with TRBD2 as a possible D gene (6 bases). Germline CDR1 reads MNHEY; CDR2 reads SVGAGI. The CDR3 runs 11 residues. V was shortened by 6 bases and J by 5 bases, with 7 bases between the two germline ends. CDR3 residues: CASREGETQYF. DNA of the CDR3: TGTGCCAGCAGGGAGGGGGAGACCCAGTACTTC.

The rearrangement joins TRBV7-9 to TRBJ1-2; no firm D call. CDR1 and CDR2 from the germline V gene are SEHNR and FQNEAQ (reference sequence). Trimming shortened V by 2 bases and J by 7 bases, and 17 bases separated the two germline ends. There are 15 residues in the CDR3. The CDR3 sequence is CASSLSDLLTGGYTF. DNA for the CDR3: TGTGCCAGCAGCTTATCCGATCTCTTAACTGGTGGCTACACCTTC.

The chain has TRBV2 and TRBJ2-7; D gene unclear. The V gene's germline CDR1 is SNHLY and CDR2 FYNNEI. The CDR3 sequence is 13 residues long. Trimming took off 3 bases at V and 2 bases at J, with 8 bases between the two ends. The CDR3: CASSEPETYEQYF. The CDR3 DNA sequence: TGTGCCAGCAGTGAGCCAGAGACCTACGAGCAGTACTTC.

This chain links TRBV2 with TRBJ1-1, with 8 bases matching TRBD1. The CDR3 has 16 amino acids. With 5 bases clipped from V and 3 bases from J, the junction kept 11 bases outside the gene matches. Looked up from germline, CDR1 is SNHLY and CDR2 is FYNNEI. Here the CDR3 reads CASSPIDRGEDTEAFF. CDR3 DNA sequence: TGTGCCAGCAGTCCCATCGACAGGGGTGAGGACACTGAAGCTTTCTTT.